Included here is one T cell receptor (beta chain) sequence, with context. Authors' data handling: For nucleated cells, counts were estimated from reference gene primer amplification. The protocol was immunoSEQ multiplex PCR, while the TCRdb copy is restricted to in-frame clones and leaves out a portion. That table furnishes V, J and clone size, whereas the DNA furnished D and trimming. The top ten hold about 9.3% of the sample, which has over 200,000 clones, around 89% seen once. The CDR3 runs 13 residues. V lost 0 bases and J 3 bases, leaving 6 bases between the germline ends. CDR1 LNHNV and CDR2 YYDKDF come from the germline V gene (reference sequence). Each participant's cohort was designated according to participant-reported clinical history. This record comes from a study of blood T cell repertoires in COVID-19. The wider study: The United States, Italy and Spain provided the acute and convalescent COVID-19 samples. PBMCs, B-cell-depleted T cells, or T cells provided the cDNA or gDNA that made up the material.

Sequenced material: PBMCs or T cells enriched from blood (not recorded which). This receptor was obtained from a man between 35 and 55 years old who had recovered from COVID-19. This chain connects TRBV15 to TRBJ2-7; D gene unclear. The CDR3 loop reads CATSRDRFYEQYF. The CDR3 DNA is TGTGCCACCAGCAGAGATCGGTTCTACGAGCAGTACTTC.